This T cell receptor beta chain was recovered during a study of regulatory dendritic cells for organ transplantation. General study findings and limits: Naive CD4+ and CD8+ repertoires were highly diverse; memory CD8+ was most oligoclonal. Memory CD8+ clonal expansion seemed more limited with regulatory than mature dendritic cells. Of resting T cell subsets, memory CD8+ had the most alloreactive clonotypes.

Profiled with immunoSEQ multiplex PCR; TCRdb holds only in-frame clones, not every one. This sample yields 30,000 to 45,000 clones, of which about nine tenths are seen a single time; 0.095% to 0.14% belongs to the top ten. Memory T cells were CD45RO+, naive were CD45RA+, sorted by FACS. For this clone: The antigen remains undetermined.

This CDR3 comprises 13 residues. V gave up 6 bases and J gave up 5 bases; unmatched junction bases: 4. CDR1 and CDR2 (germline): MNHEY, SMNVEV (reference sequence). The sequence derives from a human donor in good health. V gene TRBV27 combines with J gene TRBJ2-5, with TRBD2 matching over 9 bases. Input material: naive CD8+ T cells from blood. Regarding subset: CD45RA+ naive T cells. DNA of the CDR3: TGTGCCAGCAGGCCCGCGGGGGGGGAGACCCAGTACTTC. It is translated as CASRPAGGETQYF.